The next 2 T cell receptor beta chains were all read from a single sample in a study of cytomegalovirus exposure and HLA in healthy donors. The PCR was carried out with 60 Vbeta primers and 13 Jbeta primers. Produced via immunoSEQ multiplex PCR; TCRdb's table is partial and in-frame only. The sample lists some 110,000 clones, 50% to 80% occurring once. Sample: PBMCs. Receptors originate from a woman in her thirties or forties in good health and CMV-seropositive.

This sequence joins TRBV18 and TRBJ1-2; the match to TRBD1 covers 12 bases. The ends lost 4 bases at V and 4 bases at J; junction bases unmatched: 13. The germline CDR1 and CDR2 sequences are KGHSH and LQKENI. The CDR3 length is 18 residues. The CDR3 nucleotides are TGTGCCAGCTCACGAGCAGGAGGGACAGGGGGCGCAGCCTATGGCTACACCTTC. Protein product: CASSRAGGTGGAAYGYTF.

CDR3: CASSLGLAGSSTDTQYF. The CDR3 DNA reads TGCGCCAGCAGCTTGGGACTAGCGGGGTCTAGCACAGATACGCAGTATTTT. V is TRBV5-1 and J is TRBJ2-3; TRBD2 aligns across 11 bases. The V gene end was trimmed by 0 bases and the J gene end by 0 bases; junction bases not matched to a gene: 3. CDR3 length equals 17 residues. Germline CDR1 and CDR2: SGHRS and YFSETQ.